These 25 T cell receptor beta chains were all obtained from the same sample, sequenced in a study of T cells in Graves' hyperthyroidism and ophthalmopathy. TCR beta CDR3 region amplification was performed from RNA transcripts. HTBI primers were used for first-round RT-PCR of the TCR CDR3. TCRdb redid the calling of the multiplex PCR reads with MiXCR, one entry per CDR3 protein. This sample has hundreds of thousands of distinct CDR3 sequences, with roughly 20% found just once. The specimen sequenced was blood. These receptors were collected from a man aged 25-40 years with Graves' ophthalmopathy.

V usage is TRBV3-1 and J usage is TRBJ1-3; D is uncertain. This CDR3 comprises 14 residues. Germline CDR1 and CDR2: LGHDT and YNNKEL (reference sequence). The ends were cut back, 3 bases at V and 0 bases at J, with 6 bases in the middle. The CDR3 DNA reads TGTGCCAGCAGCCAGAGATCCTCTGGAAACACCATATATTTT. It yields the protein CASSQRSSGNTIYF.

V and J are TRBV28 and TRBJ1-3; D gene ambiguous. V lost 10 bases to trimming and J lost 0 bases, with 19 bases between them. Germline V gene lookup returns CDR1 MDHEN and CDR2 SYDVKM. The CDR3 loop spans 16 amino acids. CDR3 residues: CAISEMRSLSGNTIYF. The CDR3 bases are TGTGCCATCTCCGAGATGAGGTCTCTCTCTGGAAACACCATATATTTT.

This clonotype showed up just a few times. This chain connects TRBV29-1 to TRBJ2-1, with D uncertain. This CDR3 has 15 residues. V was cut by 3 bases and J by 1 base, with 13 bases left in between. The germline gives CDR1 SQVTM, CDR2 ANQGSEA. The CDR3 loop reads CSVENVPVSYNEQFF. The CDR3 region has the DNA TGCAGCGTTGAGAATGTGCCGGTTTCCTACAATGAGCAGTTCTTC.

This clonotype was counted only a few times. The chain carries TRBV4-1 and TRBJ2-2, with unresolved D. V shed 5 bases and J shed 6 bases, with 10 bases lying between them. CDR3 length: 13 residues. Germline values: CDR1 MGHRA, CDR2 YSYEKL. CDR3 DNA sequence: TGCGCCAGCAGCGCCAGTGCGGCCGGGGAGCTGTTTTTT. Its protein product is CASSASAAGELFF.

This clonotype was seen many times. V gene TRBV3-1 combines with J gene TRBJ1-5; possibly TRBD1 for D (5 bases). V was pared by 0 bases and J by 6 bases, with 12 bases between. Germline CDR1 is LGHDT and CDR2 is YNNKEL (reference sequence). This CDR3 has 15 amino acids. The CDR3 is CASSQDGGDGQPQHF. In DNA, the CDR3 is TGTGCCAGCAGCCAAGATGGGGGAGACGGTCAGCCCCAGCATTTT.

Only a few counts were recorded for this clonotype. The chain joins TRBV7-8 to TRBJ2-5; TRBD2 matches at 9 bases. Germline V lookup: CDR1 SGHVS, CDR2 FQNEAQ. The ends lost 5 bases at V and 3 bases at J; junction bases unmatched: 4. The CDR3 is 14 amino acids. The CDR3 nucleotides are TGTGCCAGCAGCAAGCGGACTAGCGAAGAGACCCAGTACTTC. This gives the protein CASSKRTSEETQYF. The variable domain in full, completed from reference TRBV7-8 and TRBJ2-5, reads GAGVSQSPRYKVAKRGQDVALRCDPISGHVSLFWYQQALGQGPEFLTYFQNEAQLDKSGLPSDRFFAERPEGSVSTLKIQRTQQEDSAVYLCASSKRTSEETQYFGPGTRLLVL.

The chain links TRBV20-1 to TRBJ2-3, with D hard to call. Germline CDR1 is DFQATT and CDR2 is SNEGSKA (reference sequence). This CDR3 spans 15 amino acids. The V end was cut by 6 bases, the J end by 1 base, with 17 bases between. The CDR3 here is CSAFPLMSGTDTQYF. CDR3 DNA: TGCAGTGCATTCCCGCTCATGAGCGGCACAGATACGCAGTATTTT.

The chain has TRBV28 and TRBJ1-2; 11 nucleotides line up with TRBD1. Germline V gives CDR1 MDHEN, CDR2 SYDVKM. V trimming: 5 bases; J trimming: 4 bases; junction bases outside the gene matches: 6. This CDR3 is built from 15 residues. CDR3 nucleotides: TGTGCCAGCAGTCCCGGACAGGGGGCTGGCTATGGCTACACCTTC. Its translation: CASSPGQGAGYGYTF.

This clonotype was seen many times. The chain combines TRBV28 with TRBJ2-2; 7 positions agree with TRBD2. Trimming at V came to 1 base and at J to 5 bases, leaving 7 bases not matched to a gene. The CDR3 has 16 residues. The V gene's germline CDR1 is MDHEN and CDR2 SYDVKM. CDR3 in amino acids: CASSLFGGSPTGELFF. DNA of the CDR3: TGTGCCAGCAGTTTATTTGGCGGGAGTCCGACCGGGGAGCTGTTTTTT. Drawing the rest from reference TRBV28 and TRBJ2-2, the complete variable domain is DVKVTQSSRYLVKRTGEKVFLECVQDMDHENMFWYRQDPGLGLRLIYFSYDVKMKEKGDIPEGYSVSREKKERFSLILESASTNQTSMYLCASSLFGGSPTGELFFGEGSRLTVL.

In this sample, this clonotype turned up a few times. CDR3 DNA sequence: TGTGCCAGCAGCCAAGAGAGCGGGAGGGCCAGTGGGGAGACCCAGTACTTC. Protein product: CASSQESGRASGETQYF. The chain has TRBV3-1 and TRBJ2-5, with 10 bases fitting TRBD2. The CDR3 has 17 amino acids. CDR1 is LGHDT and CDR2 is YNNKEL in the germline V gene (reference sequence). V shed 0 bases, J shed 5 bases, and the junction held 9 bases outside the gene matches.

The J gene is TRBJ2-2, the V gene TRBV2; unclear D gene. Trimming removed 7 bases from V and 8 bases from J, with 14 bases in between. From germline, CDR1 is SNHLY and CDR2 FYNNEI. This CDR3 contains 13 residues. CDR3 sequence: CASTRGLGGELFF. The CDR3 region has the DNA TGTGCCAGCACTCGTGGCCTTGGGGGGGAGCTGTTTTTT.

This clonotype was observed a handful of times. The chain couples TRBV28 to TRBJ2-2, with D perhaps TRBD2 (6 bases). The germline V gene encodes CDR1 MDHEN and CDR2 SYDVKM. Trimming removed 6 bases from V and 1 base from J, with 12 bases in between. The CDR3 is 15 residues long. The CDR3 sequence: CASRAGTRNTGELFF. The CDR3 DNA is TGTGCCAGCAGGGCCGGGACTCGGAACACCGGGGAGCTGTTTTTT.

There are many counts of this clonotype. The chain recombines TRBV11-2 with TRBJ2-3; D not certain. Germline V gene data show CDR1 as SGHAT and CDR2 as FQNNGV. The CDR3 extends over 11 amino acids. V was clipped by 4 bases and J by 10 bases, with 9 bases between them. Here the CDR3 reads CASSSPGSQYF. DNA of the CDR3: TGTGCCAGCAGCTCCCCCGGGTCGCAGTATTTT.

This clonotype was observed a few times. The chain couples TRBV24-1 to TRBJ2-7; D might be TRBD1 (6 bases). CDR3 length: 15 amino acids. Germline CDR1 and CDR2: KGHDR and SFDVKD. V lost 3 bases and J lost 2, with 13 bases in between. CDR3 DNA sequence: TGTGCCACCAGTGATAACCGGGACACCCCCTACGAGCAGTACTTC. Residues: CATSDNRDTPYEQYF.

This clonotype was seen more than once but under ten times. The chain joins TRBV6-1 to TRBJ1-3; 9 nucleotides line up with TRBD1. CDR3 length equals 15 residues. Germline V CDR1 and CDR2: MNHNS, SASEGT. J lost 7 bases, V lost 3 bases, and 7 bases had no gene match. The CDR3 loop is CASSDPGTGRNTIYF. The DNA of the CDR3 is TGTGCCAGCAGTGACCCCGGGACAGGGAGGAACACCATATATTTT.

For the CDR3, the DNA is TGTGCCAGCAGCTTTCTTGCAAGCCCCGCAACTAATGAAAAACTGTTTTTT. Amino acid sequence: CASSFLASPATNEKLFF. This chain uses TRBV7-9 with TRBJ1-4; no firm D call. Germline V gene data show CDR1 as SEHNR and CDR2 as FQNEAQ (reference sequence). V was clipped by 3 bases and J by 0 bases, with 14 bases between them. The CDR3 runs 17 residues. The full variable domain, in which reference TRBV7-9 and TRBJ1-4 provide the parts outside the CDR3, is DTGVSQNPRHKITKRGQNVTFRCDPISEHNRLYWYRQTLGQGPEFLTYFQNEAQLEKSRLLSDRFSAERPKGSFSTLEIQRTEQGDSAMYLCASSFLASPATNEKLFFGSGTQLSVL.

This chain uses TRBV19 with TRBJ2-7; D unclear. The CDR3 spans 12 residues. Trimming cost V 3 bases and J 2 bases, with 5 bases left between them. Germline-derived CDR1 and CDR2 are LNHDA and SQIVND (reference sequence). In nucleotides, the CDR3 is TGTGCCAGTAGTATCGTACCCTACGAGCAGTACTTC. It encodes CASSIVPYEQYF.

The rearrangement joins TRBV12-3 or TRBV12-4 to TRBJ2-7; the match to TRBD1 covers 7 bases. Germline trimming cut 7 bases from V and 2 bases from J; bases unmatched to any gene: 5. The length of the CDR3 is 13 residues. In DNA form, the CDR3 reads TGTGCCAGCAAAGAAGGGGGCGCCTACGAGCAGTACTTC. It is translated as CASKEGGAYEQYF.

This clonotype was seen repeatedly, ten times or more. The rearrangement links TRBV19 to TRBJ2-1; maybe TRBD1 (5 bases). Germline lookup yields CDR1 LNHDA and CDR2 SQIVND (reference sequence). Trimming removed 4 bases from V and 3 bases from J, with 7 bases in between. The length of the CDR3 is 13 residues. CDR3 bases: TGTGCCAGTAGTAAGACAGTCTACAATGAGCAGTTCTTC. Translation gives CASSKTVYNEQFF.

This clonotype has only a few counts. The V and J genes are TRBV6-5 and TRBJ2-7; 8 positions agree with TRBD2. The CDR3 sequence is 16 residues long. CDR1 and CDR2 from the germline V gene are MNHEY and SVGAGI. V lost 0 bases to trimming and J lost 3 bases; unmatched junction nucleotides: 7. CDR3 DNA: TGTGCCAGCAGTTACTCCTGGAGACTAGCGATCTACGAGCAGTACTTC. Translating it yields CASSYSWRLAIYEQYF.

The rearrangement uses TRBV30 and TRBJ2-1; no clear D gene. Trimming removed 0 bases from V and 4 bases from J, with 10 bases in between. CDR3 length: 14 residues. Germline V gene data show CDR1 as GTSNPN and CDR2 as SVGIG (reference sequence). DNA for the CDR3: TGTGCCTGGAGTGTCACGATACGGTACAATGAGCAGTTCTTC. It yields the protein CAWSVTIRYNEQFF.

This chain connects TRBV4-1 to TRBJ2-7, with 11 bases that match TRBD2. Trimming removed 1 base from V and 7 bases from J; junction bases left unmatched: 6. In germline, CDR1 is MGHRA, CDR2 YSYEKL. The CDR3 has 15 amino acids. CDR3 in amino acids: CASSQGLAGGREQYF. DNA of the CDR3: TGCGCCAGCAGCCAAGGGCTAGCGGGAGGAAGGGAGCAGTACTTC.

This clonotype was seen many times. The V gene is TRBV6-1, the J gene TRBJ1-2; D is undetermined. Trimming took off 6 bases at V and 5 bases at J, with 13 bases between the two ends. Germline CDR1 is MNHNS and CDR2 is SASEGT. The CDR3 runs to 13 residues. The DNA of the CDR3 is TGTGCCAGCAGCTTCCTGGGATCATATGGCTACACCTTC. It translates to CASSFLGSYGYTF.

In this sample, this clonotype turned up many times. The chain carries TRBV30 and TRBJ1-4; the D is unclear. Germline V gives CDR1 GTSNPN, CDR2 SVGIG (reference sequence). The germline V and J ends were trimmed by 5 bases and 3 bases, with 10 bases remaining between them. The CDR3 has 13 amino acids. This chain's CDR3 is CAWQRSANEKLFF. DNA of the CDR3: TGTGCCTGGCAACGGTCGGCTAATGAAAAACTGTTTTTT.

This chain links TRBV6-1 with TRBJ2-1; 10 nucleotides line up with TRBD1. Trimming cost V 6 bases and J 6 bases; bases outside gene matches: 11. CDR3 length: 16 amino acids. From germline, CDR1 is MNHNS and CDR2 SASEGT. CDR3 bases: TGTGCCAGCAGAACCCCCCGGGACAGGGGTGGCAATGAGCAGTTCTTC. It codes for CASRTPRDRGGNEQFF.